This T cell receptor beta chain was identified in a study of T cell repertoires in cytomegalovirus infection. Looking at the study overall: CMV infection and matching HLA type were both indicated by public TCR beta signatures.

General observations from the study: CMV-specific HLA-C-restricted TCR beta clonotypes dominated the ex vivo response.

Germline V gives CDR1 SGHRS, CDR2 YFSETQ. The CDR3 covers 14 residues. After removal of 4 bases from V and 5 bases from J, the junction contained 3 bases not matched to a gene. TCRdb recomputed calls from the reads with MiXCR, one row per CDR3 protein. The profile shows approximately 630,000 distinct CDR3 sequences, roughly 26% of them singletons. This clonotype was observed once. The antigen is undetermined. Input material: CD8+ T cells from PBMCs. The chain joins TRBV5-1 to TRBJ2-1, with 10 bases that match TRBD2. This receptor was obtained from a human donor in good health (CMV status not recorded). Some clones in this sample may be carry-over from other donors' samples. The chain's CDR3 is CASSVAGGNNEQFF. The CDR3 nucleotides are TGCGCCAGCAGCGTAGCGGGGGGTAACAATGAGCAGTTCTTC. The full variable domain, its missing parts supplied by reference TRBV5-1 and TRBJ2-1, is KAGVTQTPRYLIKTRGQQVTLSCSPISGHRSVSWYQQTPGQGLQFLFEYFSETQRNKGNFPGRFSGRQFSNSRSEMNVSTLELGDSALYLCASSVAGGNNEQFFGPGTRLTVL.